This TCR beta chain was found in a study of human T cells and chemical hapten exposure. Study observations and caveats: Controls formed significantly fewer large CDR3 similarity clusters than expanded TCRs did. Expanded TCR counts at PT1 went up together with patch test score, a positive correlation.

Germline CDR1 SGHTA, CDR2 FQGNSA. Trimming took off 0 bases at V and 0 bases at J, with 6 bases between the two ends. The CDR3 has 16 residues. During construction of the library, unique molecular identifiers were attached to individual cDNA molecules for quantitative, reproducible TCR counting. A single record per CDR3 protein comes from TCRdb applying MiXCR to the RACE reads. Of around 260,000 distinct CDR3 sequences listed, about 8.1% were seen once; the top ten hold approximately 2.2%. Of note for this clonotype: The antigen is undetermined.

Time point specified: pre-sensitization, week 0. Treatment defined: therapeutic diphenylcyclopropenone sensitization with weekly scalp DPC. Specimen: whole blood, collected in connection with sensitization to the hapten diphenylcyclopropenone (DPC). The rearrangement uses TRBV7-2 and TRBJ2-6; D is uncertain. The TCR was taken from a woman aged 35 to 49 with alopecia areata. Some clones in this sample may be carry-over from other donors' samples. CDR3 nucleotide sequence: TGTGCCAGCAGCTTAGCGCTGACCTCTGGGGCCAACGTCCTGACTTTC. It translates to CASSLALTSGANVLTF.